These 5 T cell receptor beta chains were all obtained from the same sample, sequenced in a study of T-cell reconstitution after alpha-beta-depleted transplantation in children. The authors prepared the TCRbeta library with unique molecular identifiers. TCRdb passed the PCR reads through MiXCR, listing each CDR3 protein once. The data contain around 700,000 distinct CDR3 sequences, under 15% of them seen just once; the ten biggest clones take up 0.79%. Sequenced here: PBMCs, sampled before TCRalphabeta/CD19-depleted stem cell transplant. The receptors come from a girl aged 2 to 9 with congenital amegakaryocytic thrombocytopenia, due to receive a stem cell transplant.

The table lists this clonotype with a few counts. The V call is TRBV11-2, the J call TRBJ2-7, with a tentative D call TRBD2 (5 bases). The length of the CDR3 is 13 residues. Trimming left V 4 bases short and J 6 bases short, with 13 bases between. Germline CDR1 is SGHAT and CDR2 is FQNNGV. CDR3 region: CASSYYEGSEQYF. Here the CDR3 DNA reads TGTGCCAGCAGCTATTACGAGGGATCCGAGCAGTACTTC.

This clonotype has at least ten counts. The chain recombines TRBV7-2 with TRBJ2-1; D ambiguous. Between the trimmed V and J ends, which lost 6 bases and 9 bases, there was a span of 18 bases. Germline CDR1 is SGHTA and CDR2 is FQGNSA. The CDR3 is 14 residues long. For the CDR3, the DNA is TGTGCCAGCAGTTCCCTGGCTAGTGATCCTGAGCAGTTCTTC. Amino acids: CASSSLASDPEQFF.

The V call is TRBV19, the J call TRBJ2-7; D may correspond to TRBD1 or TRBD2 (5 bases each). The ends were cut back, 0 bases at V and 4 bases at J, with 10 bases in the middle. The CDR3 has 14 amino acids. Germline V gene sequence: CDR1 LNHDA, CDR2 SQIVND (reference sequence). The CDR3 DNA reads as TGTGCCAGTAGTATAGACAGGGACGGTTACGAGCAGTACTTC. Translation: CASSIDRDGYEQYF.

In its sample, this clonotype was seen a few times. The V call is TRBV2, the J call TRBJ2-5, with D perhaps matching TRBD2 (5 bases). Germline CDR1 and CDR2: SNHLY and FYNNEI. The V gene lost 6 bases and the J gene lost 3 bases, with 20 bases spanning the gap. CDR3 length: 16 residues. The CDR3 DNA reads TGTGCCAGCAGCCTAACTAGTTCCGTTACCAAAGAGACCCAGTACTTC. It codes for CASSLTSSVTKETQYF.

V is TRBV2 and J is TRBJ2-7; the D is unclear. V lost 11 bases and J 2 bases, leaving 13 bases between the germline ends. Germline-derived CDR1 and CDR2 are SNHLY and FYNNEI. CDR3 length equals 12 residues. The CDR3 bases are TGTGCCTGGTCCTTAGGCCCCTACGAGCAGTACTTC. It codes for CAWSLGPYEQYF.